This TCR beta chain emerged from a study of T cell repertoires and Cas9 in healthy adults. Study-wide context: SpCas9-reactive CD4 and CD8 T cells were characterized for potency, cytotoxicity and lineage. Study-level points and caveats: SpCas9-reactive effector T cells were reportedly restrained in vitro by SpCas9-reactive regulatory T cells.

As regards this clone: Its target is not known.

This CDR3 contains 13 residues. CDR1 and CDR2 from the germline V gene are MGHDK and SYGVNS. With 2 bases removed from V and 3 bases from J, the gap between germline ends came to 8 bases. Profiled with immunoSEQ multiplex PCR; TCRdb holds only in-frame clones, not every one. This sample has about 22,000 clones; around 90% occur once, and the top ten carry roughly 1.5%. The J gene is TRBJ2-7, the V gene TRBV25-1; D not resolved. Sample: CD4+ effector T cells (CD127+, CD25-, CD137-, CD154-) from PBMCs; culture status not recorded. This clonotype originated in a human donor in good health. The CDR3 DNA follows: TGTGCCAGCAGTGAAACCACCGACTACGAGCAGTACTTC. It encodes CASSETTDYEQYF.